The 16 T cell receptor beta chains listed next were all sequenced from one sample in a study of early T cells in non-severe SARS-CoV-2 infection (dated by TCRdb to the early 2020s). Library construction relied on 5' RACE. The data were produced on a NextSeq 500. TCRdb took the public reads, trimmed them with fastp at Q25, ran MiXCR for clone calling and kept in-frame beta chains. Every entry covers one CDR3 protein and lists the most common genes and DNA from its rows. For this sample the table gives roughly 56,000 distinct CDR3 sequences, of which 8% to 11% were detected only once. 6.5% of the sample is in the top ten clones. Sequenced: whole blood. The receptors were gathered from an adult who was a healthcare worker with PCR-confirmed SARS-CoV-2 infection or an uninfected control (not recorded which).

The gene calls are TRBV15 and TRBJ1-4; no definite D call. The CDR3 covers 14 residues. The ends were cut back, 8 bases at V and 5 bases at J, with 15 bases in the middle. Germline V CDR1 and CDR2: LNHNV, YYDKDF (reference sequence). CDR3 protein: CATQPGPRNEKLFF. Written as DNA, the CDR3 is TGTGCCACCCAGCCCGGGCCGCGGAATGAAAAACTGTTTTTT.

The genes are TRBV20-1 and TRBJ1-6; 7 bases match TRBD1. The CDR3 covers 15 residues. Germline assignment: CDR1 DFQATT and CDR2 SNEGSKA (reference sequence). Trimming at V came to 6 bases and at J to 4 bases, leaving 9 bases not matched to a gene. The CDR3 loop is CSAEALQGYNSPLHF. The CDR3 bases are TGCAGTGCCGAAGCTCTACAGGGGTATAATTCACCCCTCCACTTT.

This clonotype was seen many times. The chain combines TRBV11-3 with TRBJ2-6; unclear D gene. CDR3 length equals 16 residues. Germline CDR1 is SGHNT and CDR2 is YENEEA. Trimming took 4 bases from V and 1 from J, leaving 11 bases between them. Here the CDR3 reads CASSSHQGSGANVLTF. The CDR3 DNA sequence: TGTGCCAGCAGCTCTCACCAAGGGTCTGGGGCCAACGTCCTGACTTTC. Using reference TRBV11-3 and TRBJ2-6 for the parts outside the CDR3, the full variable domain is EAGVVQSPRYKIIEKKQPVAFWCNPISGHNTLYWYLQNLGQGPELLIRYENEEAVDDSQLPKDRFSAERLKGVDSTLKIQPAELGDSAVYLCASSSHQGSGANVLTFGAGSRLTVL.

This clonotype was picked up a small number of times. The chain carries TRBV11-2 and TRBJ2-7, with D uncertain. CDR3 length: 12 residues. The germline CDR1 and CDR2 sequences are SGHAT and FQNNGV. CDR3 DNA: TGTGCCAGCAGCTTACCCAGACACCCCCTCGTGGTC. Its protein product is CASSLPRHPLVV.

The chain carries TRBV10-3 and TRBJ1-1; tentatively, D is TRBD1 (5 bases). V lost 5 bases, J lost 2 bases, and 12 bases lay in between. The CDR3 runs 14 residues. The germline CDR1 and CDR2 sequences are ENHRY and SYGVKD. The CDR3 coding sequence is TGTGCCATCAGTTCAGGGCAGGTAAACACTGAAGCTTTCTTT. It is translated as CAISSGQVNTEAFF.

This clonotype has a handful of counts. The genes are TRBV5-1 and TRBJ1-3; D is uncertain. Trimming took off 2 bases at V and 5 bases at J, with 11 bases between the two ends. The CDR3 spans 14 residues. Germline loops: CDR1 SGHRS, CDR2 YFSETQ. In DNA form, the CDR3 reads TGCGCCAGCAGCTTTGATGGTCCCCGAAACACCATATATTTT. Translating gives CASSFDGPRNTIYF. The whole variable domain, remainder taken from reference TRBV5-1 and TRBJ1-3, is KAGVTQTPRYLIKTRGQQVTLSCSPISGHRSVSWYQQTPGQGLQFLFEYFSETQRNKGNFPGRFSGRQFSNSRSEMNVSTLELGDSALYLCASSFDGPRNTIYFGEGSWLTVV.

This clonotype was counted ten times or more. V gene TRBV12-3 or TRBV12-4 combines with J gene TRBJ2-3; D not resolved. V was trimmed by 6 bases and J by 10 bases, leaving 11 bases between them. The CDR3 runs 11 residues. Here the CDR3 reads CASSFTEPQYF. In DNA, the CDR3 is TGTGCCAGCAGCTTCACCGAACCGCAGTATTTT.

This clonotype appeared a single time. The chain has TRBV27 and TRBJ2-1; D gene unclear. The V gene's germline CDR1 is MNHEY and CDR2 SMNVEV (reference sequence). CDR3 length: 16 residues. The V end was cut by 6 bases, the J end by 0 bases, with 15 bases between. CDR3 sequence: CASRPLGLDSYNEQFF. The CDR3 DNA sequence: TGTGCCAGCAGACCCCTTGGGCTTGACTCCTACAATGAGCAGTTCTTC.

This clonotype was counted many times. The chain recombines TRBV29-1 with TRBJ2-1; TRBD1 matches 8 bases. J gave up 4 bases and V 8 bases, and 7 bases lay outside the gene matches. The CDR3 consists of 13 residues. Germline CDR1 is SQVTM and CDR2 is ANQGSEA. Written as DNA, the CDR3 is TGCAGCACTTGGACAGGGAGGTACAATGAGCAGTTCTTC. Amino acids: CSTWTGRYNEQFF.

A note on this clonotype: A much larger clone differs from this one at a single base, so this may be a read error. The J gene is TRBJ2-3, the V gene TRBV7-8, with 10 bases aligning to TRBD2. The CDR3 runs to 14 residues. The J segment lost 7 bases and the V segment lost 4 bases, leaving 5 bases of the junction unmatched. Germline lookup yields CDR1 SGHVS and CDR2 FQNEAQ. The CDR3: CASSSSGSRNTQYF. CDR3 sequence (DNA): TGTGCCAGCAGCTCTAGCGGGAGTAGAAATACGCAGTATTTT. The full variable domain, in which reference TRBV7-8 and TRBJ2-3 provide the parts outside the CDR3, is GAGVSQSPRYKVAKRGQDVALRCDPISGHVSLFWYQQALGQGPEFLTYFQNEAQLDKSGLPSDRFFAERPEGSVSTLKIQRTQQEDSAVYLCASSSSGSRNTQYFGPGTRLTVL.

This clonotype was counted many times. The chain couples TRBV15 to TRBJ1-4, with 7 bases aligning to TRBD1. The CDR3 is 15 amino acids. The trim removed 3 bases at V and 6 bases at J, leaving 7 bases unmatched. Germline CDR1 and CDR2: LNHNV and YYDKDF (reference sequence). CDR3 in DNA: TGTGCCACCAGCAGGGGAGACAGGGACGATGAAAAACTGTTTTTT. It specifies CATSRGDRDDEKLFF.

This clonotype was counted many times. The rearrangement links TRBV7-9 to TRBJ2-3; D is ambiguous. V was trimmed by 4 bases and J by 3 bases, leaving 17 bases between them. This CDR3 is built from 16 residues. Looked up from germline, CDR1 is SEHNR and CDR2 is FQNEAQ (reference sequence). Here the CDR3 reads CASSSSLPFGTDTQYF. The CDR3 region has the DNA TGTGCCAGCAGCTCCTCACTACCTTTTGGTACAGATACGCAGTATTTT.

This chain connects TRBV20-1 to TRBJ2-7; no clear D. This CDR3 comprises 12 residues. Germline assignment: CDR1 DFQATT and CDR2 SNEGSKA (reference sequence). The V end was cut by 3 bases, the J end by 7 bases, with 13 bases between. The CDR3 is CSASAVAGEQYF. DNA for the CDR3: TGCAGTGCTAGCGCAGTGGCCGGGGAGCAGTACTTC.

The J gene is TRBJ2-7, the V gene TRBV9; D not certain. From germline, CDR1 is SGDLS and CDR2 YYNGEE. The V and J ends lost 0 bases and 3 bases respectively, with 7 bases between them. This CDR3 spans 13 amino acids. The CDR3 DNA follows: TGTGCCAGCAGCGTAGGTCCGTTCTACGAGCAGTACTTC. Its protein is CASSVGPFYEQYF. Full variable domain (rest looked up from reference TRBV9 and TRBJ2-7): DSGVTQTPKHLITATGQRVTLRCSPRSGDLSVYWYQQSLDQGLQFLIQYYNGEERAKGNILERFSAQQFPDLHSELNLSSLELGDSALYFCASSVGPFYEQYFGPGTRLTVT.

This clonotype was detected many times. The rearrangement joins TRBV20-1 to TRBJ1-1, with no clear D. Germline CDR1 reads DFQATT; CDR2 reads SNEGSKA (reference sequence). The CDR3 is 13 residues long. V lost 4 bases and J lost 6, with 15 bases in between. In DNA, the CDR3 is TGCAGTGCTAATATCCCTCTCGGGTCTGAAGCTTTCTTT. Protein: CSANIPLGSEAFF.

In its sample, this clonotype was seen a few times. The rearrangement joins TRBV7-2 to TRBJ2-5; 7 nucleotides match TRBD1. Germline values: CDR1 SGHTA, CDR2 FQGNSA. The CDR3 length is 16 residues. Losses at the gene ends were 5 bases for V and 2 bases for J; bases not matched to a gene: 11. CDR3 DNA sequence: TGTGCCAGCAGCACACGATGGGACAGTCCACAAGAGACCCAGTACTTC. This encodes CASSTRWDSPQETQYF.